Below are 18 T cell receptor beta chains sequenced from a single sample in a study of shared clonotypes between healthy human individuals. Sequencing was performed with immunoSEQ multiplex PCR; in TCRdb, only in-frame clones are kept and a portion is missing. The table shows around 430,000 clones, with about 85% occurring only once. The sequenced material came from PBMCs. Receptors originate from a woman between 40 and 50 years old in good health. Some clones in this sample may be carry-over from other donors' samples.

J is TRBJ1-1 and V is TRBV28; D is unresolved. From germline, CDR1 is MDHEN and CDR2 SYDVKM. The CDR3 is 11 residues long. V lost 3 bases and J lost 8, with 7 bases in between. In DNA form, the CDR3 reads TGTGCCAGCAGTTTTTCAAGGGAAGCTTTCTTT. It encodes CASSFSREAFF.

This clone was detected a few times. The CDR3 DNA reads as TGTGCCAGCAGCTTAGGAGACAGCGCGGTGAACACCATATATTTT. Encoded protein: CASSLGDSAVNTIYF. The chain links TRBV7-9 to TRBJ1-3; the D gene is possibly TRBD1 (5 bases). The CDR3 loop spans 15 amino acids. The V gene lost 1 base and the J gene lost 7 bases, with 14 bases spanning the gap. The V gene's germline CDR1 is SEHNR and CDR2 FQNEAQ (reference sequence).

This clone was seen once. The rearrangement uses TRBV28 and TRBJ1-5; D is ambiguous. The CDR3 covers 14 residues. Germline loops: CDR1 MDHEN, CDR2 SYDVKM. The V end was cut by 5 bases, the J end by 11 bases, with 19 bases between. The CDR3 here is CASSPHQQHRAQHF. DNA for the CDR3: TGTGCCAGCAGTCCCCATCAACAACACCGGGCCCAGCATTTT.

This clone was seen a handful of times. V usage is TRBV5-1 and J usage is TRBJ2-1, with 7 nucleotides matching TRBD2. The CDR3 contains 17 residues. Trimming removed 1 base from V and 2 bases from J; junction bases left unmatched: 9. Germline lookup yields CDR1 SGHRS and CDR2 YFSETQ. This CDR3 is CASSLLASGKTYNEQFF. In nucleotides, the CDR3 is TGCGCCAGCAGCTTGTTGGCTAGCGGAAAAACCTACAATGAGCAGTTCTTC.

The chain has TRBV19 and TRBJ1-5; D not certain. The germline V and J ends were trimmed by 3 bases and 0 bases, with 12 bases remaining between them. Germline V lookup: CDR1 LNHDA, CDR2 SQIVND (reference sequence). The CDR3 has 16 residues. CDR3 region: CASSISGPLSNQPQHF. In nucleotides, the CDR3 is TGTGCCAGTAGTATTTCAGGACCTCTTAGCAATCAGCCCCAGCATTTT.

Ten or more counts support this clone. J is TRBJ2-7 and V is TRBV4-1; TRBD1 agrees at 9 bases. Per the germline V gene, CDR1 is MGHRA and CDR2 is YSYEKL. The CDR3 covers 15 residues. V gave up 1 base and J gave up 0 bases; unmatched junction bases: 1. The CDR3 sequence is CASSQGTGASYEQYF. CDR3 nucleotide sequence: TGCGCCAGCAGCCAAGGGACAGGGGCCTCCTACGAGCAGTACTTC.

As DNA, the CDR3 is TGTGCCAGCAGTACGGGCCCCCCCGGGACCCAGTACTTC. Amino acid sequence: CASSTGPPGTQYF. V and J are TRBV6-5 and TRBJ2-5; no definite D call. The CDR3 loop spans 13 amino acids. Germline loops: CDR1 MNHEY, CDR2 SVGAGI. The V end was cut by 5 bases, the J end by 7 bases, with 14 bases between.

The V gene is TRBV18, the J gene TRBJ2-7, with 10 bases fitting TRBD2. The germline gives CDR1 KGHSH, CDR2 LQKENI. With V trimmed by 6 bases and J by 3 bases, 8 bases remained unmatched. CDR3 length: 15 residues. The CDR3: CASSQLAGLNYEQYF. CDR3 nucleotide sequence: TGTGCCAGCTCCCAACTAGCGGGGCTAAACTACGAGCAGTACTTC. The full variable domain, in which reference TRBV18 and TRBJ2-7 provide the parts outside the CDR3, is NAGVMQNPRHLVRRRGQEARLRCSPMKGHSHVYWYRQLPEEGLKFMVYLQKENIIDESGMPKERFSAEFPKEGPSILRIQQVVRGDSAAYFCASSQLAGLNYEQYFGPGTRLTVT.

The sample holds a few counts of this clone. V usage is TRBV6-1 and J usage is TRBJ1-6; maybe TRBD1 (5 bases). CDR1 and CDR2 (germline): MNHNS, SASEGT. V lost 10 bases and J 5 bases, leaving 15 bases between the germline ends. The CDR3 totals 14 residues. CDR3 sequence (DNA): TGTGCCACGGGGGGAGACGGCGATAATTCACCCCTCCACTTT. It yields the protein CATGGDGDNSPLHF.

CDR3 amino acids: CASSLGQGHEKLFF. Written as DNA, the CDR3 is TGTGCCAGCAGCTTAGGACAGGGCCATGAAAAACTGTTTTTT. The rearrangement links TRBV11-2 to TRBJ1-4; TRBD1 aligns across 7 bases. The V and J ends lost 1 base and 6 bases, in that order; junction bases with no gene match: 2. Germline V gene lookup returns CDR1 SGHAT and CDR2 FQNNGV. The CDR3 is made up of 14 amino acids.

The genes are TRBV19 and TRBJ2-7; 9 bases align to TRBD1. Trimming removed 5 bases from V and 4 bases from J; junction bases left unmatched: 6. The CDR3 sequence is 14 residues long. Germline V gene sequence: CDR1 LNHDA, CDR2 SQIVND (reference sequence). CDR3 bases: TGTGCCAGTAGTCCGGGACAGGGTTGGTACGAGCAGTACTTC. This encodes CASSPGQGWYEQYF.

In its sample, this clone was seen a few times. The genes are TRBV21-1 and TRBJ2-7; no DNA check was done on the table's D call, TRBD2. TRBV21-1 is a recognized pseudogene. The CDR3 spans 15 residues. CDR3 DNA: TGTGCCAGCAGCAAAAGGGGGCTAGCGGGTTCCGAGCAGTACTTC. Amino acid sequence: CASSKRGLAGSEQYF.

The rearrangement uses TRBV30 and TRBJ2-1, with D hard to call. V was shortened by 3 bases and J by 4 bases, with 10 bases between the two germline ends. CDR3 length equals 13 residues. Germline assignment: CDR1 GTSNPN and CDR2 SVGIG (reference sequence). The CDR3 sequence is CAWSPQQYNEQFF. The CDR3 coding sequence is TGTGCCTGGAGCCCCCAACAATACAATGAGCAGTTCTTC. Full variable domain (missing parts from reference TRBV30 and TRBJ2-1): SQTIHQWPATLVQPVGSPLSLECTVEGTSNPNLYWYRQAAGRGLQLLFYSVGIGQISSEVPQNLSASRPQDRQFILSSKKLLLSDSGFYLCAWSPQQYNEQFFGPGTRLTVL.

The rearrangement joins TRBV5-4 to TRBJ1-2; perhaps TRBD1 as D (6 bases). This CDR3 is built from 14 residues. Trimming cost V 3 bases and J 7 bases, with 16 bases left between them. The V gene's germline CDR1 is SGHNT and CDR2 YYREEE (reference sequence). The CDR3 protein is CASSSVTQGPGYTF. CDR3 bases: TGTGCCAGCAGCTCTGTCACCCAGGGGCCTGGCTACACCTTC.

This clone has just a few counts. This chain connects TRBV5-6 to TRBJ2-2; 7 bases are shared with TRBD1. The CDR3 runs to 15 residues. The germline V gene encodes CDR1 SGHDT and CDR2 YYEEEE. V lost 7 bases and J lost 2; bases outside the gene matches: 8. This chain's CDR3 is CASRPGQPNTGELFF. CDR3 nucleotides: TGTGCCAGCCGGCCGGGACAGCCTAACACCGGGGAGCTGTTTTTT.

The J gene is TRBJ1-5, the V gene TRBV30, with D possibly being TRBD1 (5 bases). CDR1 is GTSNPN and CDR2 is SVGIG in the germline V gene (reference sequence). Trimming stripped 5 bases from V and 9 bases from J, with 14 bases between. This CDR3 has 12 residues. This CDR3 is CAWGTGWWPQHF. CDR3 in DNA: TGTGCCTGGGGGACGGGCTGGTGGCCCCAGCATTTT.

Here the CDR3 DNA reads TGCGCCAGCAGCGCGGGGACAGCAAACACTGAAGCTTTCTTT. Its translation is CASSAGTANTEAFF. This sequence joins TRBV5-1 and TRBJ1-1; 7 bases agree with TRBD1. Germline-derived CDR1 and CDR2 are SGHRS and YFSETQ. The CDR3 contains 14 residues. After removal of 4 bases from V and 2 bases from J, the junction contained 5 bases not matched to a gene.

The chain uses TRBV18 and TRBJ2-7, with a weak D call TRBD2 (5 bases). V was clipped by 6 bases and J by 5 bases, with 14 bases between them. The germline V gene has CDR1 KGHSH and CDR2 LQKENI. The CDR3 consists of 13 residues. The CDR3 bases are TGTGCCAGCTCGTCCGGGGATAAGCACGAGCAGTACTTC. Translation: CASSSGDKHEQYF.